This T cell receptor (beta chain) was sequenced in a study of long-term antiretroviral therapy in people with HIV. At the level of the study: The 2015 recommendation for immediate ART came about a decade after the earliest samples.

Regarding the study as a whole: Blood obtained between about 2004 and 2017 may reflect older ART regimens.

The CDR3 runs 14 residues. Per the germline V gene, CDR1 is MGHDK and CDR2 is SYGVNS. The V and J ends lost 8 bases and 1 base respectively, with 13 bases between them. Survey level was the resolution at which the v3.0 immunoSEQ assay ran. Profiling relied on immunoSEQ multiplex PCR, and the TCRdb table lists in-frame clones only, not all of them. The sample lists 25,000 to 35,000 clones, more than 95% occurring once. About this clone itself: Its antigen is still unknown.

Treatment for all HIV-infected participants took place in the United States. Before DNA extraction, roughly 0.9-11 million cryopreserved PBMC were held in the samples. The source of this sequence is a man under 40 with HIV. The gene calls are TRBV25-1 and TRBJ2-3; D is possibly TRBD1 or TRBD2 (6 bases each). Sequenced material: unsorted PBMCs, taken 6.9 years after starting antiretroviral therapy. The CDR3 loop reads CASEEGGGTDTQYF. The CDR3, as DNA: TGTGCCAGCGAAGAGGGGGGCGGCACAGATACGCAGTATTTT.